The present entry profiles one T cell receptor (beta chain) with its context. Its antigen is still unknown. This sample is part of a study of T cells in localized non-small cell lung cancer. Overall study results and limits: Multi-region tumor sequencing was not done, so intratumor heterogeneity could not be excluded. Of the tissues analyzed, uninvolved adjacent lung showed maximal T cell clonality, greater than tumor.

Repertoires were generated with immunoSEQ multiplex PCR, while TCRdb's copy carries only in-frame clones and drops some. The table records tens of thousands of clones, roughly 90% of them present only once. The germline gives CDR1 MDHEN, CDR2 SYDVKM. This CDR3 has 13 residues. V dropped 6 bases and J dropped 3; count of bases not matched to a gene: 4. The rearrangement uses TRBV28 and TRBJ1-2; 7 bases map to TRBD1. The sequence derives from a woman between 40 and 69 years old with stage III lung adenocarcinoma. The input for sequencing was peripheral blood mononuclear cells, taken before any cancer treatment. Written as DNA, the CDR3 is TGTGCCAGCAGCCTTGACAGGGACTATGGCTACACCTTC. Residues: CASSLDRDYGYTF.